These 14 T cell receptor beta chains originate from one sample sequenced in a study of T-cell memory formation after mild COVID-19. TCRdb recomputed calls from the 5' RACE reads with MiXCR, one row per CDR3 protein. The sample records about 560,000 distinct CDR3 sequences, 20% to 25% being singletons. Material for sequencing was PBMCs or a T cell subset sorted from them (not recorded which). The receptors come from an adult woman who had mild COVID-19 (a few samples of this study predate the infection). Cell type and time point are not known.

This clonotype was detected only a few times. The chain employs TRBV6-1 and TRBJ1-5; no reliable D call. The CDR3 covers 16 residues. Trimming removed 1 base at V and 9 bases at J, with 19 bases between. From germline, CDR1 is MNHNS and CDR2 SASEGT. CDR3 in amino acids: CASSEGSSSGVWPQHF. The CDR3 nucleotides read TGTGCCAGCAGTGAAGGGAGCTCTTCGGGAGTTTGGCCCCAGCATTTT.

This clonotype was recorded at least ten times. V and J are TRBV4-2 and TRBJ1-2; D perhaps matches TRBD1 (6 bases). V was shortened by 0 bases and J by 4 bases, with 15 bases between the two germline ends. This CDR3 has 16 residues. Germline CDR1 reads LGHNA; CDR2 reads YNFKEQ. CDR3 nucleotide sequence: TGTGCCAGCAGCCAAGATCTTCCAGGGGTGATCTATGGCTACACCTTC. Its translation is CASSQDLPGVIYGYTF.

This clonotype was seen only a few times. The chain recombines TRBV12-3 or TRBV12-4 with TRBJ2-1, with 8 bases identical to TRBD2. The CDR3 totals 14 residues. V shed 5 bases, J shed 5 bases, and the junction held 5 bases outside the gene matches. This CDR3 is CASSNSGEDNEQFF. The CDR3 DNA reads TGTGCCAGCAGTAATAGCGGGGAGGACAATGAGCAGTTCTTC.

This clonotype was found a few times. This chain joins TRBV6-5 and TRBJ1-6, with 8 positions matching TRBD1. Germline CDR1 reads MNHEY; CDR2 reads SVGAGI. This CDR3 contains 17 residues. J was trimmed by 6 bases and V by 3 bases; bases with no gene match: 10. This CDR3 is CASSYLQGASSNSPLHF. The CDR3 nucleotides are TGTGCCAGCAGTTATTTGCAGGGGGCTTCGTCTAATTCACCCCTCCACTTT.

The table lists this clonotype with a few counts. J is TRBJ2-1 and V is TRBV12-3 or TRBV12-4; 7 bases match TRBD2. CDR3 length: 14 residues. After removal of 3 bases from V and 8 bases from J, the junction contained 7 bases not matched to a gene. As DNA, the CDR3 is TGTGCCAGCAGTTTGGGCGGGAGAGCTGATGAGCAGTTCTTC. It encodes CASSLGGRADEQFF.

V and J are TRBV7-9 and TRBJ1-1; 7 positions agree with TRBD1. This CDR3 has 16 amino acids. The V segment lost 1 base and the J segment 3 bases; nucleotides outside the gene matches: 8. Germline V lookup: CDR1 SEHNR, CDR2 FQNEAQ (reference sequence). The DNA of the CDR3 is TGTGCCAGCAGCTTAGGAACAGGGGTAGGGGACACTGAAGCTTTCTTT. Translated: CASSLGTGVGDTEAFF.

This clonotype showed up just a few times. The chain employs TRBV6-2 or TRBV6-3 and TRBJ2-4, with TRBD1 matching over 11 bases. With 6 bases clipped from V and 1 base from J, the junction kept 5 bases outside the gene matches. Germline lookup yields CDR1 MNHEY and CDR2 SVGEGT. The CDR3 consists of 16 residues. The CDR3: CASSAGTGGAKNIQYF. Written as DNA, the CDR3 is TGTGCCAGCAGCGCCGGGACAGGGGGTGCCAAAAACATTCAGTACTTC.

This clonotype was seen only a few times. This chain's CDR3 is CASSLRQGWAEAFF. CDR3 bases: TGTGCCAGCAGCCTGCGACAGGGGTGGGCTGAAGCTTTCTTT. V gene TRBV13 combines with J gene TRBJ1-1, with 8 bases fitting TRBD1. V was pared by 5 bases and J by 6 bases, with 8 bases of the junction left unmatched. This CDR3 spans 14 amino acids. Per the germline V gene, CDR1 is PRHDT and CDR2 is FYEKMQ (reference sequence).

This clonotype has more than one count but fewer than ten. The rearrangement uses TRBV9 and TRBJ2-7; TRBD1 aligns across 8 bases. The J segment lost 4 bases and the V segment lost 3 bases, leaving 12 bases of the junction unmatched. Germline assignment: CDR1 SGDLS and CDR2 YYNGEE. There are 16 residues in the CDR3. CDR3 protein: CASSGHPGTGDYEQYF. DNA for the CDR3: TGTGCCAGCAGCGGACACCCCGGGACAGGAGATTACGAGCAGTACTTC.

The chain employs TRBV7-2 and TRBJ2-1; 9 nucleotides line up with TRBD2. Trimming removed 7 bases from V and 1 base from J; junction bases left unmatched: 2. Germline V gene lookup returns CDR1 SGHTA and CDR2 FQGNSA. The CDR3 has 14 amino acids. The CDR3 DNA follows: TGTGCCAGCACGAGCGGGGGGTCCTACAATGAGCAGTTCTTC. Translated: CASTSGGSYNEQFF.

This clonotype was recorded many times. Here the CDR3 reads CASSLGQGRGDEQFF. The CDR3 region has the DNA TGTGCCAGCAGCTTAGGCCAGGGGAGGGGGGATGAGCAGTTCTTC. The chain joins TRBV7-6 to TRBJ2-1, with D possibly matching TRBD2 (7 bases). Trimming removed 1 base at V and 8 bases at J, with 15 bases between. The CDR3 extends over 15 amino acids. CDR1 is SGHVS and CDR2 is FNYEAQ in the germline V gene.

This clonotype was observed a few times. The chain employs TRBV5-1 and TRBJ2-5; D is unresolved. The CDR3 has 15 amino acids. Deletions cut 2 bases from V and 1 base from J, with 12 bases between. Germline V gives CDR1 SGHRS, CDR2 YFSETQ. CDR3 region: CASSLGVRTQETQYF. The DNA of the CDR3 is TGCGCCAGCAGCTTAGGAGTCCGGACCCAAGAGACCCAGTACTTC.

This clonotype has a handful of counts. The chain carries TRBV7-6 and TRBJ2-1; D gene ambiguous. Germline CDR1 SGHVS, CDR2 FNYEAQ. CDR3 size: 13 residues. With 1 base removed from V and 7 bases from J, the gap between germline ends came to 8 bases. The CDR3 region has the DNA TGTGCCAGCAGCTTAGACCGATGGAATGAGCAGTTCTTC. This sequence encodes CASSLDRWNEQFF.

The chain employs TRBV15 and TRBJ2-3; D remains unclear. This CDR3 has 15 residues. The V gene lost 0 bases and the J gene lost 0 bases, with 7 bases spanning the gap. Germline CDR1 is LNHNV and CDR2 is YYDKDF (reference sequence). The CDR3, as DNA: TGTGCCACCAGCAGAGACGAGTACAGCACAGATACGCAGTATTTT. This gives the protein CATSRDEYSTDTQYF. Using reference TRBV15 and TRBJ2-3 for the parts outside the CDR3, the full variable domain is DAMVIQNPRYQVTQFGKPVTLSCSQTLNHNVMYWYQQKSSQAPKLLFHYYDKDFNNEADTPDNFQSRRPNTSFCFLDIRSPGLGDTAMYLCATSRDEYSTDTQYFGPGTRLTVL.